This T cell receptor beta chain comes out of a study of T cells in Graves' hyperthyroidism and ophthalmopathy (dated by TCRdb to between 2017 and 2020). For the study in its entirety: Peripheral blood samples were taken at initial diagnosis, before any treatment was given. In addition, the study compared T-cell repertoires in thyroid tissue and in blood from roughly 6 Graves' hyperthyroidism patients. The paper describes TCR Vbeta CDR3 sequencing of more than 120 peripheral blood samples, made up of under 50 ophthalmopathy patients, 70 to 75 hyperthyroidism patients and roughly 17 progressor patients. The 75 to 100 discovery patients were randomly split 7:3 into training and test sets. An independent validation cohort of 18 to 20 hyperthyroidism patients and approximately 16 patients who later progressed to ophthalmopathy tested prospective prediction of ophthalmopathy. To identify distinguishing TCR V-J signatures, a discovery cohort of around 100 patients was used, comprising 43 with Graves' ophthalmopathy and 57 with stable Graves' hyperthyroidism. After sampling, hyperthyroidism patients received methimazole starting at 30 mg daily, and ophthalmopathy patients received high-dose intravenous methylprednisolone.

Ophthalmopathy patients had moderately to severely active disease, with a Clinical Activity Score of 3 or more, a NOSPECS grade of 4 or more, and a disease duration of less than 3 months. Exclusion was applied to patients with uncontrolled infections, other autoimmune diseases, pregnancy or lactation. Diagnoses relied on clinical symptoms, serum thyroxine and TRAb, thyroid ultrasound and orbital computed tomography. PBMCs were isolated from about 9 ml of fresh peripheral blood by Ficoll-Paque density gradient centrifugation. Total RNA was extracted with Trizol reagent, and quality was checked on an Agilent 2100 Bioanalyzer. CDR1 and CDR2 are drawn from the germline V gene (reference sequence): SEHNR, FQNEAQ. Spanning cysteine to phenylalanine, the CDR3 consists of 12 amino acids. The read is trimmed to its CDR3 DNA, 36 bases read in frame from base 1. Clipping removes 5 bases from V and 7 bases from J, with 4 as the unmatched junction base count.

This clonotype was found many times. The antigen this receptor binds is unknown. No much larger clone exists at a distance of one base, and base qualities are not known. Broad study findings and their caveats: In validation, progression to ophthalmopathy was predicted by the model with nearly 71% sensitivity and under 85% specificity, a median of approximately 6.5 months before onset. Ophthalmopathy was separated from stable hyperthyroidism by a 13 V-J signature model, with 85% to 90% sensitivity and approximately 84% specificity obtained in cross-validation and 80%/75% obtained in testing. Most expanded thyroid clonotypes (frequency above 0.001) were also detected in blood, a finding suggesting that blood repertoires may reflect thyroid immune responses. Sample size was not statistically predetermined, and investigators were not blinded to group allocation.

The TCR beta CDR3 regions were amplified from the RNA transcripts. The first round of RT-PCR for the TCR CDR3 was performed with the HTBI primer set and the Qiagen OneStep RT-PCR kit. Libraries were constructed in a second round of multiplex PCR, after which size selection and purification were performed. Sequencing of the libraries was done on an Illumina HiSeq2000 using paired-end 100 bp reads. The paper's processing steps were these. SOAPnuke was used to process the raw data, throwing out any read that contained adapters or uncalled bases, had a mean Phred below 15, or lacked an exact constant-primer or identifier match. High-quality paired reads were merged using COPE v1.2.5, and each unique nucleotide sequence was defined as a clonotype. MiTCR v1.1 was used to align clonotypes to the IMGT TRBV, TRBD and TRBJ reference segments. Analysis was restricted to V-J combinations with a frequency above 0.0001, which covered 99.2% of repertoires. The TCS score was defined as F50 (clonal expansion) divided by E x V (chaos), with BLOSUM62-based TCRdist calculated between CDR3 peptides within each V-J. Welch's t-statistics and random forest reduced fewer than 550 V-J features to 13, which were used in a naive Bayes classifier (R e1071). The similarity between thyroid and blood repertoires was quantified using the Morisita-Horn index. The public reads were reanalyzed by TCRdb: fastp trimming at Q25, MiXCR alignment, in-frame beta chains only. CDR3 protein sequences are deduplicated, and each keeps its most common genes and DNA. The V and J calls follow TCRdb's processing rather than the paper's. This sample holds around 610,000 distinct CDR3 sequences; roughly 15% were observed only once. The leading ten clones occupy approximately 4.3% of the sample.

Recombination linked TRBV7-9 to TRBJ1-1, with 7 bases matching TRBD1. The sample taken for sequencing was blood. This TCR was recovered from a woman aged 40 to 50 with Graves' ophthalmopathy. The nucleotide sequence is TGTGCCAGCAGCGACTACAGGGGTGAAGCTTTCTTT. This codes for CASSDYRGEAFF.